The 24 T cell receptor beta chains below come from one sample, sequenced in a study of T cell responses to AZD1222 COVID-19 vaccine. Profiling relied on immunoSEQ multiplex PCR, and the TCRdb table lists in-frame clones only, not all of them. The top ten clones hold 25% to 30% of a sample with about 76,000 clones, about 80% of them seen once. Sequencing was performed on peripheral blood, taken 28 days after the second dose of the MenACWY control vaccine. These receptors were obtained from an adult who received the MenACWY meningococcal vaccine as a control.

This clone was detected a few times. The CDR3 region has the DNA TGTGCCAGTAGTAGGGACAGGGGCACTGAAGCTTTCTTT. The encoded protein is CASSRDRGTEAFF. The rearrangement links TRBV19 to TRBJ1-1; 10 positions agree with TRBD1. V was pared by 4 bases and J by 4 bases, with 0 bases of the junction left unmatched. Germline CDR1 reads LNHDA; CDR2 reads SQIVND (reference sequence). CDR3 length: 13 residues.

The chain employs TRBV11-2 and TRBJ1-1; D unclear. The CDR3 has 15 residues. In germline, CDR1 is SGHAT, CDR2 FQNNGV. Trimming cost V 1 base and J 0 bases, with 9 bases left between them. CDR3 protein: CASSLGSVMNTEAFF. CDR3 in DNA: TGTGCCAGCAGCTTAGGGTCGGTAATGAACACTGAAGCTTTCTTT.

This rearrangement joins TRBV7-8 to TRBJ2-7, with D perhaps TRBD1 or TRBD2 (5 bases each). The length of the CDR3 is 14 residues. The V end was cut by 4 bases, the J end by 3 bases, with 13 bases between. The V gene's germline CDR1 is SGHVS and CDR2 FQNEAQ. For the CDR3, the DNA is TGTGCCAGCAGCTCCACGGGACGCTTCTACGAGCAGTACTTC. It is translated as CASSSTGRFYEQYF.

This sequence joins TRBV5-1 and TRBJ1-6; D call uncertain. The germline V gene encodes CDR1 SGHRS and CDR2 YFSETQ. This CDR3 is built from 15 residues. V was trimmed by 5 bases and J by 0 bases, leaving 9 bases between them. This CDR3 is CASREGGSYNSPLHF. The CDR3, as DNA: TGCGCCAGCAGGGAGGGTGGCTCCTATAATTCACCCCTCCACTTT. The whole variable domain, remainder taken from reference TRBV5-1 and TRBJ1-6, is KAGVTQTPRYLIKTRGQQVTLSCSPISGHRSVSWYQQTPGQGLQFLFEYFSETQRNKGNFPGRFSGRQFSNSRSEMNVSTLELGDSALYLCASREGGSYNSPLHFGNGTRLTVT.

The gene calls are TRBV5-4 and TRBJ2-5; the match to TRBD2 covers 8 bases. The CDR3 covers 15 residues. The germline gives CDR1 SGHNT, CDR2 YYREEE (reference sequence). Trimming at V came to 4 bases and at J to 3 bases, leaving 8 bases not matched to a gene. The CDR3 bases are TGTGCCAGCAGCGGATCTAGCGGGCCTGAAGAGACCCAGTACTTC. Its translation is CASSGSSGPEETQYF.

V and J are TRBV30 and TRBJ1-1; 8 bases map to TRBD1. Germline CDR1 reads GTSNPN; CDR2 reads SVGIG (reference sequence). CDR3 length: 15 residues. V shed 0 bases, J shed 3 bases, and the junction held 6 bases outside the gene matches. The CDR3 DNA sequence: TGTGCCTGGAGTGTAACCCAGGGGGCGTACACTGAAGCTTTCTTT. Residues: CAWSVTQGAYTEAFF.

This sequence joins TRBV30 and TRBJ1-1; D may be TRBD1 (5 bases). Germline CDR1 is GTSNPN and CDR2 is SVGIG (reference sequence). The CDR3 is made up of 15 amino acids. Between the trimmed V and J ends, which lost 4 bases and 1 base, there was a span of 16 bases. CDR3 sequence reads: CAWTRPETENTEAFF. The CDR3 nucleotides read TGTGCCTGGACCCGCCCGGAGACAGAGAACACTGAAGCTTTCTTT.

The V and J genes are TRBV7-2 and TRBJ2-7, with unresolved D. The CDR3 loop spans 14 amino acids. V lost 0 bases and J 7 bases, leaving 13 bases between the germline ends. CDR1 is SGHTA, CDR2 FQGNSA, per germline. In nucleotides, the CDR3 is TGTGCCAGCAGCTTAGCCCGCGTAACGAGGGAGCAGTACTTC. This sequence encodes CASSLARVTREQYF.

The chain joins TRBV28 to TRBJ2-7, with D possibly called TRBD1 or TRBD2 (6 bases each). The germline CDR1 and CDR2 sequences are MDHEN and SYDVKM. The CDR3 sequence is 11 residues long. Trimming removed 8 bases at V and 5 bases at J, with 10 bases between. Here the CDR3 DNA reads TGTGCCAGCGAGGGGGGTGACGAGCAGTACTTC. It yields the protein CASEGGDEQYF.

J is TRBJ2-7 and V is TRBV10-3, with no clear D. CDR1 is ENHRY, CDR2 SYGVKD, per germline. Trimming removed 6 bases from V and 4 bases from J, with 19 bases in between. This CDR3 has 15 residues. CDR3 nucleotide sequence: TGTGCCATCAGGAGCTCGACGGGCGGACGATACGAGCAGTACTTC. Protein sequence: CAIRSSTGGRYEQYF.

The chain couples TRBV7-3 to TRBJ2-7; 14 nucleotides match TRBD2. This CDR3 region has 14 residues. Trimming took 5 bases from V and 6 from J; bases not matched to a gene: 3. Germline values: CDR1 SGHTA, CDR2 FQGTGA. The CDR3 DNA follows: TGTGCCAGCAGCCCCGGACTAGCGGGAGGCGAGCAGTACTTC. As protein: CASSPGLAGGEQYF.

The chain couples TRBV5-1 to TRBJ2-1; the D call may be TRBD1 or TRBD2 (5 bases each). In germline, CDR1 is SGHRS, CDR2 YFSETQ. V lost 4 bases to trimming and J lost 5 bases, with 16 bases between them. The CDR3 is 15 residues long. The CDR3 is CASSPRGAQNNEQFF. The CDR3 region has the DNA TGCGCCAGCAGCCCTAGAGGGGCCCAAAACAATGAGCAGTTCTTC.

The chain couples TRBV7-2 to TRBJ1-2; possible D gene TRBD1, 6 bases. Germline lookup yields CDR1 SGHTA and CDR2 FQGNSA. Trimming left V 0 bases short and J 1 base short, with 12 bases between. The CDR3 loop spans 16 amino acids. The CDR3 nucleotides are TGTGCCAGCAGCTTAGCGCTCGGACAGCGTAACTATGGCTACACCTTC. Protein: CASSLALGQRNYGYTF.

This clone was seen only a few times. V and J are TRBV11-1 and TRBJ2-7, with D tentatively TRBD2 (5 bases). CDR3 length equals 14 residues. Germline-derived CDR1 and CDR2 are SGHAT and FQDESV (reference sequence). V was pared by 4 bases and J by 5 bases, with 15 bases between. This CDR3 is CASSWVGGSDEQYF. As DNA, the CDR3 is TGTGCCAGCAGCTGGGTAGGAGGAAGCGACGAGCAGTACTTC.

The chain has TRBV6-5 and TRBJ1-1; no firm D call. The V end was cut by 2 bases, the J end by 1 base, with 5 bases between. From germline, CDR1 is MNHEY and CDR2 SVGAGI. This CDR3 comprises 13 residues. In DNA, the CDR3 is TGTGCCAGCAGTTACGGGGAGAACACTGAAGCTTTCTTT. This translates into CASSYGENTEAFF.

V and J are TRBV7-8 and TRBJ2-7; D remains unclear. The CDR3 length is 13 residues. Germline V gene sequence: CDR1 SGHVS, CDR2 FQNEAQ. The V end was cut by 5 bases, the J end by 5 bases, with 13 bases between. The CDR3 spells CASSESQYHEQYF. The CDR3 DNA sequence: TGTGCCAGCAGCGAATCGCAATACCACGAGCAGTACTTC. The full variable domain, its missing parts supplied by reference TRBV7-8 and TRBJ2-7, is GAGVSQSPRYKVAKRGQDVALRCDPISGHVSLFWYQQALGQGPEFLTYFQNEAQLDKSGLPSDRFFAERPEGSVSTLKIQRTQQEDSAVYLCASSESQYHEQYFGPGTRLTVT.

The chain combines TRBV3-1 (or the pseudogene TRBV3-2) with TRBJ2-2, with D maybe TRBD1 (5 bases). Germline V lookup: CDR1 LGHDT, CDR2 YNNKEL (reference sequence). The CDR3 consists of 16 residues. V dropped 0 bases and J dropped 4 bases, with 12 bases sitting between them. The CDR3 DNA follows: TGTGCCAGCAGCCAAGATGTTGGACAAATCACCGGGGAGCTGTTTTTT. Encoded protein: CASSQDVGQITGELFF.

The chain joins TRBV6-5 to TRBJ2-2, with D possibly TRBD2 on 5 matching bases. The germline gives CDR1 MNHEY, CDR2 SVGAGI. The CDR3 length is 15 residues. Trimming took off 5 bases at V and 6 bases at J, with 16 bases between the two ends. The DNA of the CDR3 is TGTGCCAGCAGTAAGGACGAGACTATGGCCGGGGAGCTGTTTTTT. Translation: CASSKDETMAGELFF.

The gene calls are TRBV6-1 and TRBJ1-3; TRBD1 might be the D (5 bases). The V gene's germline CDR1 is MNHNS and CDR2 SASEGT. The CDR3 is made up of 15 amino acids. Trimming shortened V by 0 bases and J by 2 bases, and 8 bases separated the two germline ends. Here the CDR3 DNA reads TGTGCCAGCAGTGAAGCGCCGGGGCCTGGAAACACCATATATTTT. This encodes CASSEAPGPGNTIYF.

Notes on this clone: A junction boundary mismatches the germline segment, possibly from a read error. The same CDR3 arises from other DNA sequences in this sample as well. The chain recombines TRBV4-1 with TRBJ2-7; 8 bases agree with TRBD2. Germline V gene sequence: CDR1 MGHRA, CDR2 YSYEKL. This CDR3 is built from 14 residues. The CDR3 protein is CASSPGGGPYEQYF. The DNA of the CDR3 is TGCGCCAGCAGCCCCGGCGGGGGGCCCTACGAGCAATACTTC.

This clone was seen once. J is TRBJ1-1 and V is TRBV5-8; possibly TRBD1 for D (6 bases). Germline V gives CDR1 SGHTS, CDR2 YDEGEE. V was shortened by 4 bases and J by 6 bases, with 13 bases between the two germline ends. CDR3 size: 13 residues. The CDR3 region has the DNA TGTGCCAGCAGCCCAAGGGGGGACGCTGAAGCTTTCTTT. Translation gives CASSPRGDAEAFF.

The rearrangement links TRBV4-3 to TRBJ2-7; no clear D gene. Trimming removed 0 bases from V and 3 bases from J, with 12 bases in between. From germline, CDR1 is LGHNA and CDR2 YSLEER. The length of the CDR3 is 15 residues. In DNA form, the CDR3 reads TGCGCCAGCAGCCAAGATATAGGGTCTCACTACGAGCAGTACTTC. This sequence encodes CASSQDIGSHYEQYF.

The chain links TRBV30 to TRBJ1-2; D unresolved. Germline V CDR1 and CDR2: GTSNPN, SVGIG (reference sequence). CDR3 length: 11 residues. V was shortened by 4 bases and J by 5 bases, with 8 bases between the two germline ends. CDR3: CAWKGPYGYTF. Written as DNA, the CDR3 is TGTGCCTGGAAGGGTCCTTATGGCTACACCTTC.

The chain carries TRBV28 and TRBJ1-1; a possible D gene is TRBD1 (5 bases). The CDR3 contains 15 residues. Germline V gives CDR1 MDHEN, CDR2 SYDVKM. The ends were cut back, 4 bases at V and 1 base at J, with 13 bases in the middle. Written as DNA, the CDR3 is TGTGCCAGCAGTTCCCTAGACAGACCGAACACTGAAGCTTTCTTT. Translated: CASSSLDRPNTEAFF.